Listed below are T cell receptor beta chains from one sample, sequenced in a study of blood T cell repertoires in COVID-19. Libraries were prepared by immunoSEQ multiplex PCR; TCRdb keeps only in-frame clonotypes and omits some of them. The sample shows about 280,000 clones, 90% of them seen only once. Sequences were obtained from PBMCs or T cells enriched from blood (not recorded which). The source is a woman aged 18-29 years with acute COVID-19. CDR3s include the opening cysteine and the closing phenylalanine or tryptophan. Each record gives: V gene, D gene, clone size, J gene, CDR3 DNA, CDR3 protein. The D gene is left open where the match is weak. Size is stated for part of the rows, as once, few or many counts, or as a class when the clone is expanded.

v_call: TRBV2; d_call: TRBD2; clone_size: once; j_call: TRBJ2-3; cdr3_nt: TGTGCCAGCAGTGAGCCCCCGGGGGGGCAGTATTTT; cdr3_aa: CASSEPPGGQYF
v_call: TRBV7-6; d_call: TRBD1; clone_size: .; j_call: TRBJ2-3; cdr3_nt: TGTGCCAGCAGCTCGCGGACAGGGCGGAGCACAGATACGCAGTATTTT; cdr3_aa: CASSSRTGRSTDTQYF
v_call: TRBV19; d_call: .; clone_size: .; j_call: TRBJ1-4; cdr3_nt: TGTGCCAGTAGTATAGCCAGTGGGACAAGAGGTGAAAAACTGTTTTTT; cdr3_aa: CASSIASGTRGEKLFF
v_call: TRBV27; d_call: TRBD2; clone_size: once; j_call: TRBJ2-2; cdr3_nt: TGTGCCAGCAGTTCCCGACTAGCGGAGGGCGTTGTCGGGGAGCTGTTTTTT; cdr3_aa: CASSSRLAEGVVGELFF
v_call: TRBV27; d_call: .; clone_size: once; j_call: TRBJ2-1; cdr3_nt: TGTGCCAGCAGACTGATGAGGTCCGCAACCTACAATGAGCAGTTCTTC; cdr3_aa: CASRLMRSATYNEQFF
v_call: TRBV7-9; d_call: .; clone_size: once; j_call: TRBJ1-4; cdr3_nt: TGTGCCAGCAGCTTTGGCGGAAATGAAAAACTGTTTTTT; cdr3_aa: CASSFGGNEKLFF
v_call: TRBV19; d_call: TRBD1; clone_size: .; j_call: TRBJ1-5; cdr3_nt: TGTGCCAGTAGGAGGCAGGGGGCCGTAGGCAATCAGCCCCAGCATTTT; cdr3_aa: CASRRQGAVGNQPQHF
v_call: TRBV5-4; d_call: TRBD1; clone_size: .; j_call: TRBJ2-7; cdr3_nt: TGTGCCAGCAGCCCTAACGTGGGACAGGGTTCCTACGAGCAGTACTTC; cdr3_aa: CASSPNVGQGSYEQYF
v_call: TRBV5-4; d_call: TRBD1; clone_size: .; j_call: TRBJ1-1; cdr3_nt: TGTGCCAGCAGCGGAGCGGGACAGGGTTCTTTCTTT; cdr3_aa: CASSGAGQGSFF
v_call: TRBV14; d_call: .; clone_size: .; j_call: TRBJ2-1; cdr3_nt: TGTGCCAGCAGCCAAGATAAGGGGCTAGTCAATGAGCAGTTCTTC; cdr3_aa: CASSQDKGLVNEQFF
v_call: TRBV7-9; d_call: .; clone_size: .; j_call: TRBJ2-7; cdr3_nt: TGTGCCAGCAGCCCCGCGTCCACCGGGGGGCGCGAGCAGTACTTC; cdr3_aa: CASSPASTGGREQYF
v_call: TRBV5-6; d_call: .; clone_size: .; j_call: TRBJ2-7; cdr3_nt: TGTGCCAGCAGCTTGGTGGGAGGGACAGGAGTCCAGTACTTC; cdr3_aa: CASSLVGGTGVQYF
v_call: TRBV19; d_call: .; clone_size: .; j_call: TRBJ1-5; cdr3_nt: TGTGCCAGTAGCCCACCCCTGGGGCGTTATAGCAATCAGCCCCAGCATTTT; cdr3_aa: CASSPPLGRYSNQPQHF
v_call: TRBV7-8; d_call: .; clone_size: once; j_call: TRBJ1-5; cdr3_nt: TGTGCCAGCAGCTTAGGCTTTACAGGGAAGGGCAATCAGCCCCAGCATTTT; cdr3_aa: CASSLGFTGKGNQPQHF
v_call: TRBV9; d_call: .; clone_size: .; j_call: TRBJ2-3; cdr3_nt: TGTGCCAGCAGCGTAGACGGGGGAGATACGCAGTATTTT; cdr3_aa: CASSVDGGDTQYF
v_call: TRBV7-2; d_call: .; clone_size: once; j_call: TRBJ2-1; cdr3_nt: TGTGCCAGCAGCCACGGCGGCCCCAGATACAATGAGCAGTTCTTC; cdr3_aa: CASSHGGPRYNEQFF
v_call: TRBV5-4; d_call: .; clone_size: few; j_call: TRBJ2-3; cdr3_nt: TGTGCCAGCAGCTTGGTTCGGGAGTCAGATACGCAGTATTTT; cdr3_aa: CASSLVRESDTQYF
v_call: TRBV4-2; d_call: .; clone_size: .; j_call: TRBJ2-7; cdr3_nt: TGTGCCAGCAGCCAGCAGTCACAGGGTCCCAACGCCTACGAGCAGTACTTC; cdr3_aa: CASSQQSQGPNAYEQYF
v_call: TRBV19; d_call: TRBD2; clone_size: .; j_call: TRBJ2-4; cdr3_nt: TGTGCCAGTAGTCCGCTCCCGGGTAGCGGGAGTCGATACATTCAGTACTTC; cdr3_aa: CASSPLPGSGSRYIQYF
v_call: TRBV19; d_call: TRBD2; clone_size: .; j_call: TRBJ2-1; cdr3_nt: TGTGCCAGTAGTTGGACTAGCGGTAATGAGCAGTTCTTC; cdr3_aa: CASSWTSGNEQFF
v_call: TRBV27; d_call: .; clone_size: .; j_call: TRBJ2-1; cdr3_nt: TGTGCCAGCAGTTTACACGGGAGTCCAAATGAGCAGTTCTTC; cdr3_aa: CASSLHGSPNEQFF
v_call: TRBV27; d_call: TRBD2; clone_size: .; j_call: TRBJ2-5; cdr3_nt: TGTGCCAGCAGTTTGGTGGGCGGGAGGGGGGAGACCCAGTACTTC; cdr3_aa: CASSLVGGRGETQYF
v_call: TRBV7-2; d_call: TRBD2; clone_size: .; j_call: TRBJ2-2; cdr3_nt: TGTGCCAGCAGCTTATGGGTAGCGGGAGTGGGAAACACCGGGGAGCTGTTTTTT; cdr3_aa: CASSLWVAGVGNTGELFF
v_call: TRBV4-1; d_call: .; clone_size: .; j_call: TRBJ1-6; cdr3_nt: TGCGCCAGCAGTCGGACCCTCCTGACAGGCGTAAATTCACCCCTCCACTTT; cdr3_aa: CASSRTLLTGVNSPLHF
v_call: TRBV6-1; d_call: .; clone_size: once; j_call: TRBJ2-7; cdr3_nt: TGTGCCAGCAGTGAAGCCGGTTCTAGGATCGAGCAGTACTTC; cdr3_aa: CASSEAGSRIEQYF
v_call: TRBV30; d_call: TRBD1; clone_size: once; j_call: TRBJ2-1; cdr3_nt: TGTGCCTGGCGACAGGGGGCTGTAGGGCAGTTCTTC; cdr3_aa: CAWRQGAVGQFF
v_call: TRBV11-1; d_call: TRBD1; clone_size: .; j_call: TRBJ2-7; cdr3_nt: TGTGCCAGCAGCTTAGCTACTCAGGGGGCTTACGAGCAGTACTTC; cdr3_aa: CASSLATQGAYEQYF
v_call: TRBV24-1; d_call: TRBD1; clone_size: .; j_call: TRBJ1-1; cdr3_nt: TGTGCCACCAGTGATTTGCGGTTGTTCTCCAAAACGGGACAGGGGCCAAACACTGAAGCTTTCTTT; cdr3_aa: CATSDLRLFSKTGQGPNTEAFF